This T cell receptor beta chain was observed in a study of siplizumab effects on memory and regulatory T cells. Repertoires were generated with immunoSEQ multiplex PCR, while TCRdb's copy carries only in-frame clones and drops some. The sample contains some 64,000 clones, around three quarters of which appear only once. Germline V gene data show CDR1 as GTSNPN and CDR2 as SVGIG (reference sequence). V lost 3 bases to trimming and J lost 4 bases, with 16 bases between them. CDR3 length: 14 amino acids. The chain employs TRBV30 and TRBJ2-7; TRBD1 might be the D (5 bases). This TCR was recovered from a human donor in good health. Sequenced: memory CD4+ T cells sorted from blood. The CDR3 bases are TGTGCCTGGAGCCAGATTGGGGCGCCTTACGAGCAGTACTTC. Its protein product is CAWSQIGAPYEQYF.